This T cell receptor beta chain was captured by sequencing in a study of OX40 agonist ivuxolimab in advanced cancers. Looking at the study overall: People in dose escalation had one of these cancers: hepatocellular carcinoma, melanoma, renal cell or head and neck cancer. Under the entry rules, prior anti-PD-1, anti-PD-L1 or anti-CTLA-4 therapy was allowed, and 40% had some. Broader study findings: The study found that CD8+ T cells averaged more expanded clones than CD4+.

The CDR3 extends over 15 amino acids. V lost 1 base, J lost 8 bases, and 17 bases lay in between. CDR1 and CDR2 (germline): SEHNR, FQNEAQ (reference sequence). The method was immunoSEQ multiplex PCR; TCRdb's version includes in-frame clones alone and lacks a portion of them. The repertoire holds 90,000 to 100,000 clones, with roughly 80% as singletons. This clone was seen a handful of times. Its target is unknown. Enrollment shut out patients with autoimmune disease history or systemic immunosuppression. Sequencing used CD4+ or CD8+ T cells sorted from blood, obtained in a trial of the OX40 agonist ivuxolimab. The rearrangement links TRBV7-9 to TRBJ1-2; possibly TRBD1 for D (5 bases). This TCR derives from an adult with an advanced solid tumor such as melanoma, head and neck, liver or kidney cancer. CDR3 nucleotide sequence: TGTGCCAGCAGCTTAGATGGGGGACGCCCCGCCGGCTACACCTTC. Translating gives CASSLDGGRPAGYTF. The full variable domain, rest sourced from reference TRBV7-9 and TRBJ1-2, is DTGVSQNPRHKITKRGQNVTFRCDPISEHNRLYWYRQTLGQGPEFLTYFQNEAQLEKSRLLSDRFSAERPKGSFSTLEIQRTEQGDSAMYLCASSLDGGRPAGYTFGSGTRLTVV.